The 32 T cell receptor beta chains given below trace back to one sample, sequenced in a study of cytomegalovirus exposure and HLA in healthy donors. The PCR made use of 60 Vbeta and 13 Jbeta primers. This table comes from immunoSEQ multiplex PCR, and its TCRdb copy is limited to in-frame clones, with some not included. The repertoire holds more than 100,000 clones, with over 60% as singletons. The sequenced sample was PBMCs. These receptors originate from a woman between 35 and 50 years old in good health and CMV-seropositive.

J is TRBJ2-3 and V is TRBV4-2; tentatively, D is TRBD2 (6 bases). Germline V gene data show CDR1 as LGHNA and CDR2 as YNFKEQ. Trimming took 5 bases from V and 4 from J, leaving 13 bases between them. This CDR3 spans 14 amino acids. CDR3 in amino acids: CASSEVGEADTQYF. CDR3 DNA sequence: TGTGCCAGCAGCGAAGTCGGGGAGGCAGATACGCAGTATTTT.

V is TRBV7-2 and J is TRBJ1-5; D gene uncertain. CDR1 SGHTA and CDR2 FQGNSA come from the germline V gene. Trimming shortened V by 1 base and J by 0 bases, and 4 bases separated the two germline ends. CDR3 length: 14 residues. This CDR3 reads CASSLVNSNQPQHF. In DNA form, the CDR3 reads TGTGCCAGCAGCTTAGTCAATAGCAATCAGCCCCAGCATTTT.

The chain combines TRBV29-1 with TRBJ2-1; TRBD2 agrees at 12 bases. The CDR3 loop spans 14 amino acids. V trimming: 7 bases; J trimming: 7 bases; junction bases outside the gene matches: 8. Germline V gene lookup returns CDR1 SQVTM and CDR2 ANQGSEA. The CDR3 region is CSAAPSGGANEQFF. The CDR3 region has the DNA TGCAGCGCCGCGCCTAGCGGGGGGGCGAATGAGCAGTTCTTC.

The chain has TRBV9 and TRBJ2-5; possibly TRBD2 for D (5 bases). V lost 3 bases and J lost 4, with 10 bases in between. Germline lookup yields CDR1 SGDLS and CDR2 YYNGEE. The CDR3 runs 13 residues. The CDR3 DNA reads as TGTGCCAGCAGCGGCTCTAGCCGAGAGACCCAGTACTTC. It translates to CASSGSSRETQYF.

The chain combines TRBV5-6 with TRBJ2-1, with no clear D. Trimming took off 1 base at V and 5 bases at J, with 4 bases between the two ends. Germline V gives CDR1 SGHDT, CDR2 YYEEEE. The CDR3 is made up of 12 amino acids. The CDR3 spells CASSLINNEQFF. DNA of the CDR3: TGTGCCAGCAGCTTGATCAACAATGAGCAGTTCTTC.

This chain joins TRBV5-1 and TRBJ2-7, with D possibly matching TRBD2 (5 bases). Between the trimmed V and J ends, which lost 7 bases and 3 bases, there was a span of 14 bases. CDR1 and CDR2 (germline): SGHRS, YFSETQ. The CDR3 length is 13 residues. This CDR3 is CASVTRPYYEQYF. The DNA for the CDR3 is TGCGCCAGCGTCACTAGGCCCTACTACGAGCAGTACTTC.

The CDR3, as DNA: TGTGCCTCTAGCGGGAGTGGTGGCACAGATACGCAGTATTTT. Amino acids: CASSGSGGTDTQYF. The V gene is TRBV30, the J gene TRBJ2-3, with TRBD2 identical over 10 bases. This CDR3 region has 14 residues. Germline CDR1 GTSNPN, CDR2 SVGIG (reference sequence). Losses at the gene ends were 7 bases for V and 1 base for J; bases not matched to a gene: 5.

V gene TRBV10-2 combines with J gene TRBJ1-4; D is ambiguous. Trimming removed 3 bases from V and 12 bases from J, with 11 bases in between. The germline V gene encodes CDR1 WSHSY and CDR2 SAAADI. The CDR3 length is 12 residues. The CDR3 nucleotides read TGCGCCAGCAGTGATTTCGGCGGCGAACTGTTTTTT. Translated, it gives CASSDFGGELFF.

The rearrangement links TRBV2 to TRBJ2-2; 7 nucleotides line up with TRBD1. Germline CDR1 SNHLY, CDR2 FYNNEI. This CDR3 contains 15 residues. V shed 7 bases, J shed 3 bases, and the junction held 8 bases outside the gene matches. CDR3 loop: CASNPQGLYTGELFF. For the CDR3, the DNA is TGTGCCAGCAATCCACAGGGGTTATACACCGGGGAGCTGTTTTTT. Full variable domain (rest looked up from reference TRBV2 and TRBJ2-2): EPEVTQTPSHQVTQMGQEVILRCVPISNHLYFYWYRQILGQKVEFLVSFYNNEISEKSEIFDDQFSVERPDGSNFTLKIRSTKLEDSAMYFCASNPQGLYTGELFFGEGSRLTVL.

The chain has TRBV7-3 and TRBJ2-1, with TRBD2 as a possible D gene (6 bases). The CDR3 covers 16 residues. The germline V and J ends were trimmed by 5 bases and 7 bases, with 21 bases remaining between them. CDR1 is SGHTA and CDR2 is FQGTGA in the germline V gene. The DNA of the CDR3 is TGTGCCAGCAGCGGAAAAGGACTTATAGGAGGGAATGAGCAGTTCTTC. It codes for CASSGKGLIGGNEQFF.

The rearrangement joins TRBV19 to TRBJ1-5, with 11 bases matching TRBD1. This CDR3 is built from 16 residues. CDR1 and CDR2 from the germline V gene are LNHDA and SQIVND (reference sequence). V dropped 8 bases and J dropped 1; count of bases not matched to a gene: 7. The CDR3 DNA sequence: TGTGCCAGTTTGCGGGACAGGGGGACCAGCAATCAGCCCCAGCATTTT. The encoded protein is CASLRDRGTSNQPQHF.

V and J are TRBV19 and TRBJ2-7; perhaps TRBD2 as D (6 bases). V lost 5 bases and J 5 bases, leaving 10 bases between the germline ends. This CDR3 is 12 amino acids long. Germline assignment: CDR1 LNHDA and CDR2 SQIVND (reference sequence). The CDR3 nucleotides are TGTGCCAGTAGTCAGGGACTTAACGAGCAGTACTTC. It is translated as CASSQGLNEQYF. The whole variable domain, filled in from reference TRBV19 and TRBJ2-7, reads DGGITQSPKYLFRKEGQNVTLSCEQNLNHDAMYWYRQDPGQGLRLIYYSQIVNDFQKGDIAEGYSVSREKKESFPLTVTSAQKNPTAFYLCASSQGLNEQYFGPGTRLTVT.

This chain uses TRBV5-1 with TRBJ2-1, with TRBD2 matching 9 bases. This CDR3 comprises 16 residues. Germline CDR1 and CDR2: SGHRS and YFSETQ. After removal of 3 bases from V and 5 bases from J, the junction contained 9 bases not matched to a gene. The CDR3, as DNA: TGCGCCAGCAGCTCCCGGAGGACTAGCGCAGACAATGAGCAGTTCTTC. It yields the protein CASSSRRTSADNEQFF.

The chain carries TRBV19 and TRBJ1-1, with TRBD1 as a possible D gene (5 bases). Trimming shortened V by 5 bases and J by 1 base, and 14 bases separated the two germline ends. Germline-derived CDR1 and CDR2 are LNHDA and SQIVND (reference sequence). This CDR3 has 15 residues. The CDR3 DNA reads as TGTGCCAGTAGTCCTCAATTTCAGGGGAACACTGAAGCTTTCTTT. This codes for CASSPQFQGNTEAFF.

Here the CDR3 DNA reads TGTGCCAGCTCACCATCGCAGGGACATAAGAACACTGAAGCTTTCTTT. Its protein is CASSPSQGHKNTEAFF. The chain is built from TRBV18 and TRBJ1-1, with D perhaps matching TRBD1 (6 bases). In germline, CDR1 is KGHSH, CDR2 LQKENI. The CDR3 has 16 residues. V gave up 2 bases and J gave up 1 base, with 14 bases separating them. The variable domain in full, completed from reference TRBV18 and TRBJ1-1, reads NAGVMQNPRHLVRRRGQEARLRCSPMKGHSHVYWYRQLPEEGLKFMVYLQKENIIDESGMPKERFSAEFPKEGPSILRIQQVVRGDSAAYFCASSPSQGHKNTEAFFGQGTRLTVV.

This rearrangement joins TRBV10-2 to TRBJ2-1; TRBD1 might be the D (5 bases). The V and J ends lost 8 bases and 1 base respectively, with 12 bases between them. Per germline, CDR1 WSHSY and CDR2 SAAADI. The CDR3 totals 14 residues. CDR3 sequence: CASGPPGSYNEQFF. CDR3 sequence (DNA): TGCGCCAGCGGACCCCCAGGGTCCTACAATGAGCAGTTCTTC.

The chain is built from TRBV5-1 and TRBJ1-1; the D is unclear. The CDR3 is 14 residues long. V was cut by 0 bases and J by 0 bases, with 6 bases left in between. Germline V CDR1 and CDR2: SGHRS, YFSETQ. CDR3 region: CASSLAHLNTEAFF. CDR3 DNA sequence: TGCGCCAGCAGCTTGGCCCATCTGAACACTGAAGCTTTCTTT.

The chain joins TRBV7-9 to TRBJ2-1; TRBD2 aligns across 7 bases. The ends lost 3 bases at V and 10 bases at J; junction bases unmatched: 3. The length of the CDR3 is 12 residues. The germline CDR1 and CDR2 sequences are SEHNR and FQNEAQ (reference sequence). The CDR3 spells CASSFASGEQFF. The CDR3 DNA reads TGTGCCAGCAGCTTTGCTAGCGGCGAGCAGTTCTTC.

V usage is TRBV19 and J usage is TRBJ2-5; 8 nucleotides agree with TRBD2. The CDR3 totals 14 residues. Germline V gives CDR1 LNHDA, CDR2 SQIVND (reference sequence). The V segment lost 5 bases and the J segment 9 bases; nucleotides outside the gene matches: 11. For the CDR3, the DNA is TGTGCCAGTAGTGCAGACAGCGGGCGGGGGGCCCAGTACTTC. It translates to CASSADSGRGAQYF.

This chain uses TRBV7-6 with TRBJ2-2; D perhaps matches TRBD1 (6 bases). This CDR3 spans 14 amino acids. Deletions cut 4 bases from V and 1 base from J, with 7 bases between. The germline V gene has CDR1 SGHVS and CDR2 FNYEAQ. The CDR3 nucleotides read TGTGCCAGCAGCTCACAGGGGAACACCGGGGAGCTGTTTTTT. It translates to CASSSQGNTGELFF. The full variable domain, rest sourced from reference TRBV7-6 and TRBJ2-2, is GAGVSQSPRYKVTKRGQDVALRCDPISGHVSLYWYRQALGQGPEFLTYFNYEAQQDKSGLPNDRFSAERPEGSISTLTIQRTEQRDSAMYRCASSSQGNTGELFFGEGSRLTVL.

The CDR3, as DNA: TGTGCCAGCAGCTTGCGCGGTGGCACAGATACGCAGTATTTT. It specifies CASSLRGGTDTQYF. V gene TRBV5-6 combines with J gene TRBJ2-3, with unresolved D. The CDR3 totals 14 residues. Germline CDR1 SGHDT, CDR2 YYEEEE. The V end was cut by 1 base, the J end by 1 base, with 7 bases between.

Only a few counts were recorded for this clone. The DNA of the CDR3 is TGTGCCAGTAAAGGGGCCAATCAGCCCCAGCATTTT. Protein sequence: CASKGANQPQHF. The rearrangement joins TRBV19 to TRBJ1-5; the D gene is possibly TRBD1 (5 bases). The CDR3 has 12 residues. Germline V lookup: CDR1 LNHDA, CDR2 SQIVND (reference sequence). Trimming removed 7 bases from V and 3 bases from J, with 7 bases in between.

The chain combines TRBV19 with TRBJ2-7; 11 positions agree with TRBD2. Germline CDR1 reads LNHDA; CDR2 reads SQIVND (reference sequence). The CDR3 has 13 residues. V lost 7 bases and J lost 8; bases outside the gene matches: 7. The CDR3 region has the DNA TGTGCCAGTACAGAGACTAGCGGGAACAAGCAGTACTTC. Encoded protein: CASTETSGNKQYF.

The chain links TRBV5-8 to TRBJ1-5; the match to TRBD1 covers 7 bases. V dropped 1 base and J dropped 7; count of bases not matched to a gene: 11. Germline V gene sequence: CDR1 SGHTS, CDR2 YDEGEE. CDR3 length: 16 amino acids. DNA of the CDR3: TGTGCCAGCAGCTTGCGACAGGGCAATGGTGGACAGCCCCAGCATTTT. Translating gives CASSLRQGNGGQPQHF.

The rearrangement uses TRBV6-5 and TRBJ2-2; 9 positions match TRBD1. CDR1 is MNHEY and CDR2 is SVGAGI in the germline V gene. Trimming at V came to 6 bases and at J to 3 bases, leaving 2 bases not matched to a gene. The CDR3 totals 14 residues. CDR3 region: CASSRDRDTGELFF. In nucleotides, the CDR3 is TGTGCCAGCAGCCGGGACAGGGACACCGGGGAGCTGTTTTTT.

This clone was detected a few times. The chain employs TRBV7-2 and TRBJ2-5; 12 bases agree with TRBD2. From germline, CDR1 is SGHTA and CDR2 FQGNSA. The CDR3 spans 15 residues. J gave up 4 bases and V 5 bases, and 5 bases lay outside the gene matches. The CDR3 sequence: CASSIPGLAGETQYF. CDR3 bases: TGTGCCAGCAGCATTCCGGGACTAGCGGGAGAGACCCAGTACTTC.

The gene calls are TRBV4-1 and TRBJ2-5; TRBD2 agrees at 9 bases. Losses at the gene ends were 9 bases for V and 5 bases for J; bases not matched to a gene: 13. In germline, CDR1 is MGHRA, CDR2 YSYEKL. The CDR3 is made up of 15 amino acids. CDR3 sequence (DNA): TGCGCCAGTAACTATGGCGGGGGGGCAGGGGAGACCCAGTACTTC. It translates to CASNYGGGAGETQYF.

The chain couples TRBV7-2 to TRBJ2-1, with D possibly being TRBD2 (6 bases). V was pared by 5 bases and J by 0 bases, with 17 bases between. This CDR3 spans 17 amino acids. Per the germline V gene, CDR1 is SGHTA and CDR2 is FQGNSA. Written as DNA, the CDR3 is TGTGCCAGCAGCACAGATAGGGGACTCCGCTCCTACAATGAGCAGTTCTTC. As protein: CASSTDRGLRSYNEQFF.

This clone was seen only a few times. Other nucleotide sequences from this sample produce the same CDR3. The CDR3 protein is CASSQDGAGGGNQPQHF. CDR3 DNA sequence: TGCGCCAGCAGCCAAGATGGAGCAGGGGGCGGCAATCAGCCCCAGCATTTT. The chain links TRBV4-3 to TRBJ1-5; 8 bases are shared with TRBD1. V trimming: 0 bases; J trimming: 2 bases; junction bases outside the gene matches: 6. Germline V gives CDR1 LGHNA, CDR2 YSLEER. The CDR3 runs 17 residues.

The rearrangement links TRBV19 to TRBJ2-7, with D unclear. V was clipped by 4 bases and J by 2 bases, with 15 bases between them. The CDR3 loop spans 15 amino acids. Germline V gene data show CDR1 as LNHDA and CDR2 as SQIVND (reference sequence). The CDR3 loop is CASSKVGVSTYEQYF. The DNA of the CDR3 is TGTGCCAGTAGTAAGGTTGGAGTCAGTACCTACGAGCAGTACTTC.

This clone was found a few times. The chain combines TRBV20-1 with TRBJ2-5; D is uncertain. From germline, CDR1 is DFQATT and CDR2 SNEGSKA (reference sequence). Between the trimmed V and J ends, which lost 7 bases and 4 bases, there was a span of 7 bases. The CDR3 is made up of 10 amino acids. CDR3 region: CSVPRETQYF. For the CDR3, the DNA is TGCAGTGTTCCGAGAGAGACCCAGTACTTC.

This clone was detected only a few times. The J gene is TRBJ2-3, the V gene TRBV7-8; TRBD2 might be the D (6 bases). Germline V gene sequence: CDR1 SGHVS, CDR2 FQNEAQ. The CDR3 runs 14 residues. V lost 5 bases and J 2 bases, leaving 11 bases between the germline ends. CDR3 in amino acids: CASSMGLLTDTQYF. CDR3 coding DNA: TGTGCCAGCAGCATGGGACTTCTCACAGATACGCAGTATTTT.